Listed below are T cell receptor beta chains from one sample, sequenced in a study of blood T cells in healthy people across ages. MiXCR, run by TCRdb on the 5' RACE reads, gives a single entry per CDR3 protein. The sample contains about 2 million distinct CDR3 sequences, about 50% of which appear only once. Sequencing was performed on blood. These receptors were obtained from a middle-aged woman in good health. CDR3s include the opening cysteine and the closing phenylalanine or tryptophan. The D gene is left open where the match is weak. Some rows mark clone size as missing; the rest say once, few, many or name a class of expanded clone.

V gene,J gene,clone size,D gene,CDR3 DNA,CDR3 protein
TRBV7-2,TRBJ2-1,many,TRBD2,TGTGCCAGCAGCCCGGGGGGTAGCAATGAGCAGTTCTTC,CASSPGGSNEQFF
TRBV20-1,TRBJ2-1,-,-,TGCAGTGCTGGGGGGCTACTTTACAATGAGCAGTTCTTC,CSAGGLLYNEQFF
TRBV29-1,TRBJ1-2,few,-,TGCAGCGTTAGTGGACAGTATGGCTACACCTTC,CSVSGQYGYTF
TRBV6-5,TRBJ2-7,few,TRBD1,TGTGCCAGCAGTTACTCGAGGGACAGTACCTACGAGCAGTACTTC,CASSYSRDSTYEQYF
TRBV24-1,TRBJ2-1,few,TRBD2,TGTGCCACCAGTGATTCCCGGGCTGGACTAGCGGGGGGACAGTTCTTC,CATSDSRAGLAGGQFF
TRBV28,TRBJ2-1,-,-,TGTGCCAGCAGCCCTTCCGGGCGGACCCCCTACAATGAGCAGTTCTTC,CASSPSGRTPYNEQFF
TRBV20-1,TRBJ2-4,-,-,TGCAGTGCTAGACCCGCGGCGCTCCCCAAAAACATTCAGTACTTC,CSARPAALPKNIQYF
TRBV29-1,TRBJ2-3,-,-,TGCGGCGTTGATTTGCAGGAGACAGATACGCAGTATTTT,CGVDLQETDTQYF
TRBV12-3/TRBV12-4,TRBJ2-7,-,-,TGTGCCAGCAGTCCCGGCCTCTACAATGAGCAGTACTTC,CASSPGLYNEQYF
TRBV15,TRBJ1-6,-,TRBD1,TGTGCCACCAGGAGAACTGGGACAGGGAAGAATTCACCCCTCCACTTT,CATRRTGTGKNSPLHF
TRBV4-1,TRBJ2-1,-,-,TGCGCCAGCAGCCAAGTTCCGGACAGATCCTACAATGAGCAGTTCTTC,CASSQVPDRSYNEQFF
TRBV12-3/TRBV12-4,TRBJ2-7,many,-,TGTGCCAGCAGGGGGACGCCGGTCTACGAGCAGTACTTC,CASRGTPVYEQYF
TRBV25-1,TRBJ2-3,few,-,TGTGCCAGCATAGGGCAGACATCATTCACAGATACGCAGTATTTT,CASIGQTSFTDTQYF
TRBV20-1,TRBJ2-1,-,-,TGCAGTGCTTTCCCTCCGGGACCCTACGAGCAGTTCTTC,CSAFPPGPYEQFF
TRBV9,TRBJ1-2,few,-,TGTGCCAGCAGCGCTTCATTAGGGTATGGCTACACCTTC,CASSASLGYGYTF
TRBV5-6,TRBJ2-5,-,-,TGTGCCAGCAGTAGGTTCGGGGAGACCCAGTACTTC,CASSRFGETQYF
TRBV9,TRBJ2-7,-,-,TGTGCCAGCAGCGTATTGTCTTCAGGGAACGAGCAGTACTTC,CASSVLSSGNEQYF
TRBV28,TRBJ1-2,once,-,TGTGCCAGCAGTTTCAGGACGGAGGCTAACTATGGCTGCACCTTC,CASSFRTEANYGCTF
TRBV4-2,TRBJ1-5,-,-,TGTGCCAGCAGCCAAAAACGAACAGGGCAACAAGCAAATCAGCCCCAGCATTTT,CASSQKRTGQQANQPQHF
TRBV7-2,TRBJ2-1,-,-,TGTGCCAGCAGCTTGCAGGACAGTACTCCCTCCTACAATGAGCAGTTCTTC,CASSLQDSTPSYNEQFF
TRBV18,TRBJ2-2,-,-,TGTGCCAGCTCACCTAACGGCCGCGGCACCGGGGAGCTGTTTTTT,CASSPNGRGTGELFF
TRBV20-1,TRBJ2-5,once,TRBD1,TGCAGTGCAGGCCGGGACAGCAAAGAGACCCAGTACTTC,CSAGRDSKETQYF
TRBV28,TRBJ2-7,-,TRBD1,TGTGCCAGCCAACCCCTTCCCTCAGGGGGCCTTCGCTCCTACGAGCAGTACTTC,CASQPLPSGGLRSYEQYF
TRBV6-2/TRBV6-3,TRBJ2-3,-,-,TGTGCCAGCAGTCCCCGGGGCCACCGGGCGACAGATACGCAGTATTTT,CASSPRGHRATDTQYF
TRBV20-1,TRBJ1-1,-,-,TGCAGCGGGGGGGCGGACACTGAGGCTTTCTTT,CSGGADTEAFF
TRBV5-1,TRBJ2-5,-,-,TGCGCCAGCAGCATGACAGGAACAAGGGAGACCCAGTACTTC,CASSMTGTRETQYF
TRBV4-3,TRBJ1-2,few,-,TGCGCCAGCAGCCAAGGCCTGACACTTGGGACCGCTGGCTACACCTTC,CASSQGLTLGTAGYTF
TRBV6-1,TRBJ1-4,few,-,TGTGCCAGCAGCGGTACAGTTAATGAAAAACTGTTTTTT,CASSGTVNEKLFF
TRBV20-1,TRBJ2-3,-,-,TGCAGTGCTAGTGAGCGATACACAGATACGCAGTATTTT,CSASERYTDTQYF